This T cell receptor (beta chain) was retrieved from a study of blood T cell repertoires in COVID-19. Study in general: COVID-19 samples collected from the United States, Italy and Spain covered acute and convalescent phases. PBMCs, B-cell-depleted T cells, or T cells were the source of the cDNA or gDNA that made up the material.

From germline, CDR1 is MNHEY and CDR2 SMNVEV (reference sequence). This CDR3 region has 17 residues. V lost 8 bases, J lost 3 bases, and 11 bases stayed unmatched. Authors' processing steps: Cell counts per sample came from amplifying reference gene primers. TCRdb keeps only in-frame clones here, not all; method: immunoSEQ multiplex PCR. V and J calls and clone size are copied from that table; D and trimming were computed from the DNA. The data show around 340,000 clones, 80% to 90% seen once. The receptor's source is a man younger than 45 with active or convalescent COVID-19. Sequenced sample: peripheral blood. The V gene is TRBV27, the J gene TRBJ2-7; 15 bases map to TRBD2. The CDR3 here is CASPGTSGGPPGYEQYF. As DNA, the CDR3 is TGTGCCAGCCCGGGGACTAGCGGGGGGCCCCCGGGCTACGAGCAGTACTTC.